The text below deals with one T cell receptor beta chain. Its cognate antigen is unknown. Amplification of TCR beta CDR3 regions was performed using RNA transcripts as template. First-round RT-PCR with HTBI primers amplified the TCR CDR3 region. MiXCR, run by TCRdb on the multiplex PCR reads, gives a single entry per CDR3 protein. Of around 720,000 distinct CDR3 sequences listed, over 35% were seen once; the top ten hold around 30%. The data belong to a study of T cells in Graves' hyperthyroidism and ophthalmopathy. Study-wide results and caveats: Most expanded thyroid clonotypes above 0.001 recurred in blood.

A lack of ophthalmopathy progression within 18 months defined stable Graves' hyperthyroidism. PBMCs were derived from around 10 ml fresh peripheral blood. Sequencing input: blood. The clonotype comes from a woman aged 35 to 49 with Graves' hyperthyroidism.

The CDR3 DNA follows: TGTGCCAGTACCCGGCCCTACCCGAACACTGAAGCTTTCTTT. This translates into CASTRPYPNTEAFF. This chain links TRBV19 with TRBJ1-1; D is uncertain. This CDR3 has 14 residues. CDR1 LNHDA and CDR2 SQIVND come from the germline V gene (reference sequence). V lost 7 bases and J lost 1, with 13 bases in between.